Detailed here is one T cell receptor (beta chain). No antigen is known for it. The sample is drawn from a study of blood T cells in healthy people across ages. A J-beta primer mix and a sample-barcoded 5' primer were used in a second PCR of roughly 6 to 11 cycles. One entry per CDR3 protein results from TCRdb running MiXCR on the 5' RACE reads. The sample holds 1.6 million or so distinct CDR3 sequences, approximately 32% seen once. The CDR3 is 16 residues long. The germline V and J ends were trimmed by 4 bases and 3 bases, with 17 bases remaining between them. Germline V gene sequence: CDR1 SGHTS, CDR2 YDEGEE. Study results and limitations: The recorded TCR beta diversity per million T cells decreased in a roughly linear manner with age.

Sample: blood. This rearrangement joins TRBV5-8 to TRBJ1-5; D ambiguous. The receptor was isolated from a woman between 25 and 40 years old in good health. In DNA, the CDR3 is TGTGCCAGCAGCCCAACGGGGAATTTGGCCAATCAGCCCCAGCATTTT. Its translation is CASSPTGNLANQPQHF.